This T cell receptor (beta chain) was observed in a study of T cell changes during pregnancy in multiple sclerosis. The CDR3 consists of 15 residues. Germline lookup yields CDR1 SGHRS and CDR2 YFSETQ. The V segment lost 4 bases and the J segment 2 bases; nucleotides outside the gene matches: 8. Profiled with immunoSEQ multiplex PCR; TCRdb holds only in-frame clones, not every one. The table has around 70,000 clones, 85% to 95% seen once. Material: peripheral blood, obtained in the second trimester of pregnancy. The receptor was derived from a female donor in good health, enrolled as a control in a pregnancy study. V is TRBV5-1 and J is TRBJ1-2; 7 bases agree with TRBD1. In DNA form, the CDR3 reads TGCGCCAGCAGCAGGGGGGCGACAGGGAACTATGGCTACACCTTC. Protein sequence: CASSRGATGNYGYTF.